The 23 T cell receptor beta chains given below trace back to one sample, sequenced in a study of blood T cells in healthy people across ages. It was with a sample-barcoded 5' primer and a J-beta primer mix that a second PCR of roughly 7 to 12 cycles was run. TCRdb itself ran the 5' RACE reads through MiXCR, one entry per CDR3 protein. The data hold about 830,000 distinct CDR3 sequences, with roughly 64% observed a single time. Sample: blood. Receptor source: a man aged 30 to 45 in good health.

The chain links TRBV3-1 to TRBJ1-2; tentative D call: TRBD1 (5 bases). V gave up 3 bases and J gave up 2 bases, with 10 bases separating them. This CDR3 contains 14 residues. Germline loops: CDR1 LGHDT, CDR2 YNNKEL (reference sequence). In DNA, the CDR3 is TGTGCCAGCAGCCAGGGGACGGTGAACTATGGCTACACCTTC. Its protein is CASSQGTVNYGYTF.

V and J are TRBV13 and TRBJ1-2; 10 bases are a match to TRBD1. There are 15 residues in the CDR3. Germline CDR1 PRHDT, CDR2 FYEKMQ (reference sequence). Germline trimming cut 4 bases from V and 6 bases from J; bases unmatched to any gene: 8. The CDR3 region has the DNA TGTGCCAGCAGCTCCGGGACAGGGGAGTCCCATGGCTACACCTTC. Amino acids: CASSSGTGESHGYTF.

This clonotype was observed a single time. V usage is TRBV7-2 and J usage is TRBJ1-4; 9 positions agree with TRBD1. Germline values: CDR1 SGHTA, CDR2 FQGNSA. This CDR3 contains 15 residues. V lost 5 bases, J lost 5 bases, and 6 bases stayed unmatched. DNA of the CDR3: TGTGCCAGCAGCAGACAGGACAGGGGCAATGAAAAACTGTTTTTT. It encodes CASSRQDRGNEKLFF.

The rearrangement uses TRBV20-1 and TRBJ1-2; no reliable D call. The V gene's germline CDR1 is DFQATT and CDR2 SNEGSKA (reference sequence). Trimming removed 2 bases from V and 2 bases from J, with 18 bases in between. The CDR3 has 16 amino acids. The CDR3 loop reads CSARPVGVGLNYGYTF. The CDR3 DNA reads as TGCAGTGCTAGACCTGTCGGAGTAGGCCTAAACTATGGCTACACCTTC.

This clonotype was counted at least ten times. The J gene is TRBJ2-5, the V gene TRBV7-9; 7 bases line up with TRBD1. In germline, CDR1 is SEHNR, CDR2 FQNEAQ (reference sequence). The V gene end was trimmed by 5 bases and the J gene end by 1 base; junction bases not matched to a gene: 4. The CDR3 has 14 residues. Here the CDR3 DNA reads TGTGCCAGCAGCCTCCGGGACAGCCAAGAGACCCAGTACTTC. Protein: CASSLRDSQETQYF. The full variable domain, rest sourced from reference TRBV7-9 and TRBJ2-5, is DTGVSQNPRHKITKRGQNVTFRCDPISEHNRLYWYRQTLGQGPEFLTYFQNEAQLEKSRLLSDRFSAERPKGSFSTLEIQRTEQGDSAMYLCASSLRDSQETQYFGPGTRLLVL.

J is TRBJ2-7 and V is TRBV20-1; D is unclear. The CDR3 loop spans 13 amino acids. Deletions cut 3 bases from V and 0 bases from J, with 9 bases between. The germline V gene has CDR1 DFQATT and CDR2 SNEGSKA (reference sequence). Here the CDR3 reads CSARAESSYEQYF. In DNA form, the CDR3 reads TGCAGTGCTAGGGCGGAGAGCTCCTACGAGCAGTACTTC.

Notes on this clonotype: Since a much larger clone is just one base distant, this may be a read error. The chain employs TRBV20-1 and TRBJ2-7; D is perhaps TRBD1 (6 bases). Looked up from germline, CDR1 is DFQATT and CDR2 is SNEGSKA (reference sequence). The CDR3 spans 14 residues. V was pared by 2 bases and J by 3 bases, with 14 bases between. CDR3 region: CSARRDRQFYEQYF. Written as DNA, the CDR3 is TGCAGTGCTAGACGTGACAGGCAATTCTACGAGCAGTACTTC.

This clonotype has ten or more counts. The chain links TRBV20-1 to TRBJ2-3; D may be TRBD1 or TRBD2 (5 bases each). The CDR3 runs to 15 residues. V lost 7 bases and J 2 bases, leaving 19 bases between the germline ends. The V gene's germline CDR1 is DFQATT and CDR2 SNEGSKA (reference sequence). CDR3 DNA: TGCAGTGTCCACCGGGACCCCCGGGTCACAGATACGCAGTATTTT. Amino acids: CSVHRDPRVTDTQYF.

The genes are TRBV24-1 and TRBJ2-3; D possibly corresponds to TRBD2 (5 bases). This CDR3 is built from 15 residues. Germline assignment: CDR1 KGHDR and CDR2 SFDVKD. Trimming stripped 4 bases from V and 4 bases from J, with 14 bases between. The CDR3: CATSELGLQSDTQYF. The CDR3 coding sequence is TGTGCCACCAGTGAACTAGGGTTGCAATCAGATACGCAGTATTTT.

This chain joins TRBV7-2 and TRBJ2-1, with D perhaps TRBD2 (5 bases). The better agreement between TRBJ2-7 and the DNA end casts doubt on the J call. Per germline, CDR1 SGHTA and CDR2 FQGNSA. This CDR3 has 15 amino acids. For the CDR3, the DNA is TGTGCCAGCAGCTTAGTGGCGAGCGGCGGTCGCGAGCAGTACTTC. Protein sequence: CASSLVASGGREQYF.

This clonotype was seen just once. This sequence joins TRBV9 and TRBJ2-4; D gene unclear. Matching the DNA end better, TRBJ2-7 makes the J call doubtful. This CDR3 spans 14 amino acids. The germline CDR1 and CDR2 sequences are SGDLS and YYNGEE. The CDR3 DNA is TGTGCCAGCAGCGTAGGTCCAGACCCCTACGAGCAGTACTTC. It codes for CASSVGPDPYEQYF.

This clonotype was observed a handful of times. The chain recombines TRBV12-3 or TRBV12-4 with TRBJ2-7; D is possibly TRBD1 or TRBD2 (6 bases each). The ends were cut back, 8 bases at V and 3 bases at J, with 14 bases in the middle. The CDR3 covers 13 residues. The CDR3 DNA sequence: TGTGCCAGCCGGGGGCAGGTTTTCTACGAGCAGTACTTC. Translation gives CASRGQVFYEQYF.

The chain combines TRBV7-2 with TRBJ2-7; TRBD2 agrees at 9 bases. CDR1 and CDR2 from the germline V gene are SGHTA and FQGNSA. V was clipped by 7 bases and J by 7 bases; unmatched bases: 17. This CDR3 contains 16 residues. CDR3 sequence reads: CASNQGPGLAGLEQYF. The DNA for the CDR3 is TGTGCCAGCAACCAGGGCCCGGGACTAGCTGGGTTAGAGCAGTACTTC.

A single count supports this clonotype. This chain connects TRBV6-2 or TRBV6-3 to TRBJ2-4; D ambiguous. The better agreement between TRBJ2-7 and the DNA end casts doubt on the J call. The germline V gene encodes CDR1 MNHEY and CDR2 SVGEGT. The CDR3 contains 12 residues. The CDR3 nucleotides are TGTGCCAGCGGTCAGTCGACCTACGAGCAGTACTTC. This encodes CASGQSTYEQYF.

The CDR3 reads CASSPSIDQETQYF. CDR3 nucleotides: TGTGCCAGCAGCCCAAGCATAGACCAAGAGACCCAGTACTTC. This rearrangement joins TRBV9 to TRBJ2-4; D remains ambiguous. TRBJ2-5 explains the end of the DNA better; the J call may be wrong. The CDR3 covers 14 residues. Germline V gene data show CDR1 as SGDLS and CDR2 as YYNGEE.

The chain couples TRBV7-2 to TRBJ2-3, with D unclear. The CDR3 runs to 15 residues. Germline CDR1 and CDR2: SGHTA and FQGNSA. The V end lost 0 bases, the J end lost 1 base, and 8 bases lay between the germline ends. CDR3 in amino acids: CASSLAGLRTDTQYF. CDR3 DNA: TGTGCCAGCAGCTTAGCAGGGTTACGCACAGATACGCAGTATTTT.

The rearrangement uses TRBV28 and TRBJ2-5; 12 nucleotides match TRBD2. The J call may be wrong; the DNA end is better matched by TRBJ2-7. Germline V lookup: CDR1 MDHEN, CDR2 SYDVKM. There are 16 residues in the CDR3. CDR3 DNA sequence: TGTGCCAGCAGTTCATACCCGACTAGCGGGAGCTCCGAGCAGTACTTC. Translated, it gives CASSSYPTSGSSEQYF.

This clonotype was seen a handful of times. The rearrangement uses TRBV4-2 and TRBJ1-6; 7 bases line up with TRBD1. Germline CDR1 LGHNA, CDR2 YNFKEQ. V lost 3 bases and J lost 0; bases outside the gene matches: 2. The CDR3 covers 16 residues. Here the CDR3 DNA reads TGTGCCAGCAGCCAGCAGGGGGGCTCCTATAATTCACCCCTCCACTTT. It encodes CASSQQGGSYNSPLHF.

This clonotype has only a few counts. The chain links TRBV10-3 to TRBJ2-7; 7 positions agree with TRBD2. Germline CDR1 ENHRY, CDR2 SYGVKD. The CDR3 spans 16 residues. The V gene end was trimmed by 3 bases and the J gene end by 2 bases; junction bases not matched to a gene: 10. CDR3 amino acids: CAISDRRGESAYEQYF. The DNA for the CDR3 is TGTGCCATCAGTGACCGCCGGGGGGAATCAGCCTACGAGCAGTACTTC.

The chain joins TRBV15 to TRBJ2-3, with 7 nucleotides matching TRBD2. The germline V gene encodes CDR1 LNHNV and CDR2 YYDKDF (reference sequence). J lost 3 bases, V lost 5 bases, and 8 bases had no gene match. The CDR3 extends over 15 amino acids. The CDR3 loop is CATSGGGGRTDTQYF. CDR3 DNA sequence: TGTGCCACCAGCGGGGGGGGTGGGAGGACAGATACGCAGTATTTT.

This chain joins TRBV4-2 and TRBJ1-1, with unresolved D. The ends were cut back, 3 bases at V and 2 bases at J, with 10 bases in the middle. In germline, CDR1 is LGHNA, CDR2 YNFKEQ. The CDR3 length is 14 residues. CDR3 amino acids: CASSQRWGNTEAFF. In nucleotides, the CDR3 is TGTGCCAGCAGCCAGCGGTGGGGTAACACTGAAGCTTTCTTT.

The chain is built from TRBV12-3 or TRBV12-4 and TRBJ2-3, with TRBD1 matching 7 bases. V shed 7 bases and J 0 bases; nucleotides not matched to a gene: 7. The CDR3 has 15 residues. Written as DNA, the CDR3 is TGTGCCAGCACCCGATGGACAGGTAGCACAGATACGCAGTATTTT. Its protein is CASTRWTGSTDTQYF.

The chain employs TRBV21-1 and TRBJ2-1; TRBD2, the table's D call, was not compared with the DNA. TRBV21-1 is tagged as a pseudogene. The CDR3 is 15 residues long. The CDR3 here is CASSKGPDYGGEQFF. DNA of the CDR3: TGTGCCAGCAGCAAAGGTCCGGACTACGGGGGTGAGCAGTTCTTC.